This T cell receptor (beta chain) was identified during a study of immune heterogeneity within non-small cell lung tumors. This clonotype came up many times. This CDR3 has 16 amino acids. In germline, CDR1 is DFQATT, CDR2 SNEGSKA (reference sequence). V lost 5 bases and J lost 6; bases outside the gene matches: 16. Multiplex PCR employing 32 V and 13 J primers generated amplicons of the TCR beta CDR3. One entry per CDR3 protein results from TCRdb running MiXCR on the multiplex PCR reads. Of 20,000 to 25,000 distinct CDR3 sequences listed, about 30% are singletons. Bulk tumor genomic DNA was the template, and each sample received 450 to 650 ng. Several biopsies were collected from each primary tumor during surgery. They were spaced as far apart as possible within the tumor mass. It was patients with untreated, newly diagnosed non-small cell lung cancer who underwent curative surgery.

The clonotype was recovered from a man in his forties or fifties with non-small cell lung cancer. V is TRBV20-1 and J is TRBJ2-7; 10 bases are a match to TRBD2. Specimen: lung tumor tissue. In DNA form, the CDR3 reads TGCAGTGCTCTCAGGACTAGCGGACCCGAAGGTCTCGAGCAGTACTTC. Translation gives CSALRTSGPEGLEQYF.